These 10 T cell receptor beta chains were all obtained from the same sample, sequenced in a study of Ad26.COV2.S vaccination and SARS-CoV-2 variants (dated by TCRdb to the early 2020s). The library was prepared using the immunoSEQ multiplex PCR assay. TCRdb limited this immuneACCESS table to in-frame rearrangements with V and J called. A share of clones is missing; checked studies link under half to unresolved V genes, and the rest is unexplained. The sample table shows over 400,000 clones, and approximately 89% are seen once. The biggest ten clones account for approximately 2.5% of the sample. The sample's treatment or condition label, decoded: roughly 19 received Ad26.COV2.S at low or high dose, single or two shots; 5 received placebo; per-sample allocation not given. Repertoires of vaccine and placebo recipients were sequenced from samples taken on day 63 after the first injection. Sequenced here: peripheral blood, sampled in a trial of Ad26.COV2.S vaccine versus placebo. These receptors were taken from a person aged 18-60 years who received the Ad26.COV2.S COVID-19 vaccine or a placebo.

This chain uses TRBV7-2 with TRBJ2-7; 15 bases match TRBD2. The ends lost 5 bases at V and 3 bases at J; junction bases unmatched: 5. The CDR3 has 16 amino acids. Per the germline V gene, CDR1 is SGHTA and CDR2 is FQGNSA. The CDR3 nucleotides are TGTGCCAGCAGCGATGGACTAGCGGGAGGGGGCTACGAGCAGTACGTC. Protein: CASSDGLAGGGYEQYV.

The rearrangement joins TRBV19 to TRBJ2-1; 11 nucleotides line up with TRBD2. Germline loops: CDR1 LNHDA, CDR2 SQIVND (reference sequence). The CDR3 is 14 residues long. Trimming removed 2 bases from V and 7 bases from J; junction bases left unmatched: 1. The CDR3 DNA follows: TGTGCCAGTAGTATACTAGCGGGAGGTAATGAGCAGTTCTTC. Amino acid sequence: CASSILAGGNEQFF.

The chain joins TRBV6-6 to TRBJ2-7, with D tentatively TRBD1 or TRBD2 (5 bases each). The CDR3 loop spans 15 amino acids. Germline loops: CDR1 MNHNY, CDR2 SVGAGI (reference sequence). The V end lost 4 bases, the J end lost 4 bases, and 17 bases lay between the germline ends. CDR3 loop: CASSFLGAEAYEQYV. CDR3 nucleotides: TGTGCCAGCAGTTTTCTCGGGGCGGAGGCATACGAGCAGTACGTC.

The chain links TRBV7-2 to TRBJ2-1; 8 nucleotides line up with TRBD2. The length of the CDR3 is 17 residues. J was trimmed by 8 bases and V by 4 bases; bases with no gene match: 16. Per germline, CDR1 SGHTA and CDR2 FQGNSA. The CDR3 protein is CASSSPGFAGGEDEQFF. CDR3 in DNA: TGTGCCAGCAGCTCCCCGGGGTTTGCGGGAGGCGAGGATGAGCAGTTCTTC.

The J gene is TRBJ1-2, the V gene TRBV18, with 9 bases lining up with TRBD1. The CDR3 is made up of 12 amino acids. The germline gives CDR1 KGHSH, CDR2 LQKENI. Unmatched junction bases numbered 0, after V lost 4 bases and J lost 6 bases. The CDR3 DNA reads TGTGCCAGCTCACGGGACAGGGATGGCTACACCTTC. Its translation: CASSRDRDGYTF.

The genes are TRBV5-1 and TRBJ2-5, with 7 bases fitting TRBD2. The CDR3 contains 16 residues. Germline trimming cut 4 bases from V and 3 bases from J; bases unmatched to any gene: 12. Germline V CDR1 and CDR2: SGHRS, YFSETQ. CDR3 DNA: TGCGCCAGCAGCCCCGGAGCGGCTAGCGGCGAAGAGACCCAGTACTTC. Protein: CASSPGAASGEETQYF.

The V gene is TRBV11-3, the J gene TRBJ2-3; 11 bases are shared with TRBD2. The CDR3 extends over 15 amino acids. V gave up 5 bases and J gave up 5 bases; unmatched junction bases: 6. Germline CDR1 reads SGHNT; CDR2 reads YENEEA. The CDR3 nucleotides read TGTGCCAGCAGCCAAGGACTAGCGGGCGGAGATACGCAGTATTTT. The encoded protein is CASSQGLAGGDTQYF.

The chain joins TRBV11-2 to TRBJ1-2; 8 bases are a match to TRBD1. The junction had 1 base not matched to a gene; V was cut back by 5 bases and J by 5 bases. CDR1 is SGHAT, CDR2 FQNNGV, per germline. CDR3 size: 12 residues. CDR3 coding DNA: TGTGCCAGCAGCCGGACAGGGTATGGCTACACCTTC. It yields the protein CASSRTGYGYTF.

With respect to this clone: The sample carries other DNA sequences with the same CDR3. The chain uses TRBV5-6 and TRBJ2-7; D unclear. Germline assignment: CDR1 SGHDT and CDR2 YYEEEE. The CDR3 runs 12 residues. V lost 1 base and J 3 bases, leaving 5 bases between the germline ends. This CDR3 reads CASSLSGYEQYV. In nucleotides, the CDR3 is TGTGCCAGCAGCTTGTCTGGCTACGAGCAGTACGTC.

This chain connects TRBV27 to TRBJ2-1, with D unresolved. Trimming cost V 1 base and J 2 bases, with 3 bases left between them. Germline V gene data show CDR1 as MNHEY and CDR2 as SMNVEV (reference sequence). CDR3 length equals 13 residues. CDR3 in amino acids: CASSLFTYNEQFF. The CDR3 nucleotides read TGTGCCAGCAGTTTATTCACCTACAATGAGCAGTTCTTC.